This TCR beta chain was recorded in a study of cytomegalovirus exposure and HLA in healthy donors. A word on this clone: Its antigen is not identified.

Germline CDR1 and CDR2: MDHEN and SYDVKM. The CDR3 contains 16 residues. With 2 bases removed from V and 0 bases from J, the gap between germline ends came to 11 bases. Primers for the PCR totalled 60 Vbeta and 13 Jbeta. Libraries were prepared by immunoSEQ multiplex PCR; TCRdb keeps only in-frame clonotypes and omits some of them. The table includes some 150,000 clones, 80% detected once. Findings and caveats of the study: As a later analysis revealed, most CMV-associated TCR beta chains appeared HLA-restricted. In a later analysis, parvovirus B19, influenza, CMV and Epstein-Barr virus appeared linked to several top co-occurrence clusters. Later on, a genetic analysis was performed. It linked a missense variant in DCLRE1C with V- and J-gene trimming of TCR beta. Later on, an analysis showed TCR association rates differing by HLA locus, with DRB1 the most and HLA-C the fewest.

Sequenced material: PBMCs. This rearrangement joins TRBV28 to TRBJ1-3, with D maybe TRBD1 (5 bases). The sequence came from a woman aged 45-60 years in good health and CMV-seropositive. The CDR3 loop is CASSLVGGYSGNTIYF. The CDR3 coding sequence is TGTGCCAGCAGTTTAGTGGGGGGGTACTCTGGAAACACCATATATTTT.